The 29 T cell receptor beta chains reported below all come from one sample, sequenced in a study of T cell repertoires in cytomegalovirus infection. TCRdb ran MiXCR on the reads and lists one entry per CDR3 protein. The data contain about 180,000 distinct CDR3 sequences, around 15% of them seen just once; the ten biggest clones take up roughly 30%. The sample taken for sequencing was PBMCs. The receptors come from a human donor in good health (CMV status not recorded). Some clones in this sample may be carry-over from other donors' samples.

This clonotype was counted ten times or more. The chain employs TRBV7-9 and TRBJ2-1, with 7 bases that match TRBD2. CDR1 and CDR2 (germline): SEHNR, FQNEAQ (reference sequence). Trimming removed 5 bases from V and 3 bases from J; junction bases left unmatched: 4. The CDR3 covers 14 residues. The CDR3 spells CASSHGTIYNEQFF. In DNA, the CDR3 is TGTGCCAGCAGCCACGGGACTATCTACAATGAGCAGTTCTTC. Together with reference TRBV7-9 and TRBJ2-1, the CDR3 gives the full variable domain: DTGVSQNPRHKITKRGQNVTFRCDPISEHNRLYWYRQTLGQGPEFLTYFQNEAQLEKSRLLSDRFSAERPKGSFSTLEIQRTEQGDSAMYLCASSHGTIYNEQFFGPGTRLTVL.

This clonotype showed up many times. The chain has TRBV19 and TRBJ2-3, with 7 bases lining up with TRBD2. V shed 3 bases, J shed 4 bases, and the junction held 4 bases outside the gene matches. The CDR3 sequence is 14 residues long. Germline V gene sequence: CDR1 LNHDA, CDR2 SQIVND (reference sequence). CDR3: CASSIAGVADTQYF. As DNA, the CDR3 is TGTGCCAGTAGTATCGCGGGAGTGGCAGATACGCAGTATTTT.

In this sample, this clonotype turned up a few times. The genes are TRBV7-3 and TRBJ2-1, with D perhaps given as TRBD1 or TRBD2 (5 bases each). The CDR3 totals 15 residues. Deletions cut 3 bases from V and 3 bases from J, with 12 bases between. The V gene's germline CDR1 is SGHTA and CDR2 FQGTGA. The CDR3 protein is CASSLGGGDYNEQFF. The CDR3 coding sequence is TGTGCCAGCAGCTTGGGTGGGGGAGACTACAATGAGCAGTTCTTC. Supplemented by reference TRBV7-3 and TRBJ2-1, the full variable domain reads GAGVSQTPSNKVTEKGKYVELRCDPISGHTALYWYRQSLGQGPEFLIYFQGTGAADDSGLPNDRFFAVRPEGSVSTLKIQRTERGDSAVYLCASSLGGGDYNEQFFGPGTRLTVL.

This clonotype was found many times. The chain couples TRBV7-2 to TRBJ1-4; TRBD1 might be the D (5 bases). The CDR3 has 16 residues. V lost 1 base and J 8 bases, leaving 17 bases between the germline ends. The germline V gene encodes CDR1 SGHTA and CDR2 FQGNSA. Written as DNA, the CDR3 is TGTGCCAGCAGCTTAGGTGTTGGACACTTGGAGGAAAAACTGTTTTTT. Protein sequence: CASSLGVGHLEEKLFF. Together with reference TRBV7-2 and TRBJ1-4, the CDR3 gives the full variable domain: GAGVSQSPSNKVTEKGKDVELRCDPISGHTALYWYRQSLGQGLEFLIYFQGNSAPDKSGLPSDRFSAERTGGSVSTLTIQRTQQEDSAVYLCASSLGVGHLEEKLFFGSGTQLSVL.

Only a few counts were recorded for this clonotype. This rearrangement joins TRBV12-3 or TRBV12-4 to TRBJ1-1; TRBD1 is a possible D gene (5 bases). Trimming removed 6 bases from V and 5 bases from J, with 13 bases in between. This CDR3 region has 13 residues. The CDR3 is CASRISGGTEAFF. CDR3 bases: TGTGCCAGCAGGATCAGCGGGGGGACTGAAGCTTTCTTT.

The gene calls are TRBV7-3 and TRBJ2-1; TRBD2 aligns across 10 bases. After removal of 5 bases from V and 4 bases from J, the junction contained 5 bases not matched to a gene. The CDR3 length is 15 residues. CDR1 SGHTA and CDR2 FQGTGA come from the germline V gene. The CDR3 sequence: CASSQGLARYNEQFF. The DNA of the CDR3 is TGTGCCAGCAGCCAGGGACTAGCGCGTTACAATGAGCAGTTCTTC.

This clonotype was counted only a few times. The V and J genes are TRBV4-1 and TRBJ2-2, with D hard to call. Germline CDR1 MGHRA, CDR2 YSYEKL. The CDR3 has 17 residues. The V gene lost 0 bases and the J gene lost 9 bases, with 20 bases spanning the gap. CDR3 DNA sequence: TGCGCCAGCAGCCAAGAGGCGGCCGCACGTGGTAACCGGGAGCTGTTTTTT. Residues: CASSQEAAARGNRELFF.

V and J are TRBV6-2 or TRBV6-3 and TRBJ2-1; D might be TRBD1 (7 bases). Trimming pared 2 bases from V and 2 bases from J, leaving 10 bases between. The CDR3 is made up of 15 amino acids. Germline V gene sequence: CDR1 MNHEY, CDR2 SVGEGT. The CDR3 here is CASSYQGGPYNEQFF. In DNA form, the CDR3 reads TGTGCCAGCAGTTACCAGGGGGGTCCCTACAATGAGCAGTTCTTC.

The rearrangement links TRBV14 to TRBJ2-7; D not certain. CDR3 length: 14 amino acids. Germline values: CDR1 SGHDN, CDR2 FVKESK. V was clipped by 4 bases and J by 4 bases, with 14 bases between them. This CDR3 is CASSRPGRDYEQYF. CDR3 bases: TGTGCCAGCAGCCGGCCGGGCAGAGATTACGAGCAGTACTTC. The whole variable domain, filled in from reference TRBV14 and TRBJ2-7, reads EAGVTQFPSHSVIEKGQTVTLRCDPISGHDNLYWYRRVMGKEIKFLLHFVKESKQDESGMPNNRFLAERTGGTYSTLKVQPAELEDSGVYFCASSRPGRDYEQYFGPGTRLTVT.

The table lists this clonotype with many counts. V gene TRBV12-3 or TRBV12-4 combines with J gene TRBJ2-4; D gene unclear. This CDR3 has 13 amino acids. V lost 2 bases to trimming and J lost 8 bases, with 10 bases between them. This CDR3 reads CASSLRLGDIQYF. CDR3 DNA: TGTGCCAGCAGTTTACGTCTTGGGGACATTCAGTACTTC.

A word on this clonotype: This may be a read error, as it is one base from a much larger clone. This chain links TRBV20-1 with TRBJ2-7; the D call may be TRBD1 or TRBD2 (5 bases each). The CDR3 has 12 amino acids. Germline assignment: CDR1 DFQATT and CDR2 SNEGSKA (reference sequence). The CDR3 DNA sequence: TGCAGTGCTAGACAGGGAGCCTACGAGCGGTACTTC. Residues: CSARQGAYERYF.

In its sample, this clonotype was seen a few times. The gene calls are TRBV10-3 and TRBJ1-1; D is unresolved. The CDR3 sequence is 13 residues long. The V end was cut by 6 bases, the J end by 1 base, with 9 bases between. Germline CDR1 and CDR2: ENHRY and SYGVKD. CDR3 amino acids: CAISDNRNTEAFF. In DNA, the CDR3 is TGTGCCATCAGCGATAACAGGAACACTGAAGCTTTCTTT.

The chain joins TRBV9 to TRBJ1-1; no clear D. Deletions cut 4 bases from V and 1 base from J, with 11 bases between. This CDR3 is 14 amino acids long. The germline V gene encodes CDR1 SGDLS and CDR2 YYNGEE. CDR3: CASSPMYGNTEAFF. The CDR3 bases are TGTGCCAGCAGCCCAATGTACGGGAACACTGAAGCTTTCTTT.

This clonotype was recorded a few times. The genes are TRBV29-1 and TRBJ2-1; TRBD2 might be the D (6 bases). This CDR3 region has 13 residues. Trimming removed 5 bases at V and 9 bases at J, with 17 bases between. Germline V gives CDR1 SQVTM, CDR2 ANQGSEA. The CDR3 sequence is CSVRYGSSGEQFF. The CDR3 coding sequence is TGCAGCGTTCGTTACGGGAGTAGCGGTGAGCAGTTCTTC.

This clonotype has a handful of counts. This sequence joins TRBV7-3 and TRBJ1-4; D gene uncertain. Deletions cut 3 bases from V and 3 bases from J, with 8 bases between. The CDR3 runs 14 residues. From germline, CDR1 is SGHTA and CDR2 FQGTGA. The CDR3 reads CASSLAGPNEKLFF. The CDR3 nucleotides read TGTGCCAGCAGCTTGGCAGGCCCTAATGAAAAACTGTTTTTT. Looking up the rest from reference TRBV7-3 and TRBJ1-4 gives the full variable domain: GAGVSQTPSNKVTEKGKYVELRCDPISGHTALYWYRQSLGQGPEFLIYFQGTGAADDSGLPNDRFFAVRPEGSVSTLKIQRTERGDSAVYLCASSLAGPNEKLFFGSGTQLSVL.

This sequence joins TRBV7-3 and TRBJ2-1, with no clear D. Germline CDR1 and CDR2: SGHTA and FQGTGA. CDR3 size: 14 residues. Trimming cost V 1 base and J 9 bases, with 13 bases left between them. The CDR3: CASSLKVTRREQFF. CDR3 DNA sequence: TGTGCCAGCAGCTTAAAAGTCACTCGTCGTGAGCAGTTCTTC.

This clonotype was recorded many times. The J gene is TRBJ1-2, the V gene TRBV28; 8 bases match TRBD1. Trimming cost V 6 bases and J 6 bases; bases outside gene matches: 9. This CDR3 is built from 14 residues. Germline V gene data show CDR1 as MDHEN and CDR2 as SYDVKM. The CDR3 protein is CASRTPTGADGYTF. The CDR3 bases are TGTGCCAGCAGAACTCCGACAGGGGCGGATGGCTACACCTTC.

This clonotype was seen only a few times. V and J are TRBV19 and TRBJ1-1, with D possibly TRBD1 on 5 matching bases. The CDR3 is made up of 13 amino acids. Trimming removed 10 bases at V and 2 bases at J, with 14 bases between. The germline V gene encodes CDR1 LNHDA and CDR2 SQIVND (reference sequence). The CDR3 sequence is CATGPGGNTEAFF. CDR3 nucleotide sequence: TGTGCCACTGGCCCGGGGGGAAACACTGAAGCTTTCTTT.

This clonotype was picked up many times. The rearrangement uses TRBV5-1 and TRBJ2-4; D possibly corresponds to TRBD2 (6 bases). The ends were cut back, 5 bases at V and 8 bases at J, with 17 bases in the middle. CDR1 is SGHRS, CDR2 YFSETQ, per germline. The CDR3 sequence is 14 residues long. The CDR3 sequence: CASSGGALYDIQYF. CDR3 sequence (DNA): TGCGCCAGCAGTGGCGGGGCCCTCTATGACATTCAGTACTTC.

V is TRBV5-1 and J is TRBJ1-4; a possible D gene is TRBD1 (5 bases). V dropped 4 bases and J dropped 8 bases, with 15 bases sitting between them. CDR1 is SGHRS, CDR2 YFSETQ, per germline. The CDR3 totals 14 residues. This chain's CDR3 is CASSPGGTGEKLFF. The CDR3 nucleotides are TGCGCCAGCAGCCCGGGTGGGACCGGGGAAAAACTGTTTTTT.

This clonotype was observed many times. V usage is TRBV28 and J usage is TRBJ1-3, with D tentatively TRBD1 (5 bases). Germline V gives CDR1 MDHEN, CDR2 SYDVKM. Trimming removed 6 bases from V and 4 bases from J, with 13 bases in between. The CDR3 spans 14 residues. CDR3 in amino acids: CASRLSGVGNTIYF. Written as DNA, the CDR3 is TGTGCCAGCAGACTATCGGGGGTCGGAAACACCATATATTTT.

The V and J genes are TRBV19 and TRBJ2-5; 8 nucleotides match TRBD1. The CDR3 length is 14 residues. J was trimmed by 3 bases and V by 9 bases; bases with no gene match: 9. Germline assignment: CDR1 LNHDA and CDR2 SQIVND (reference sequence). This CDR3 reads CASKEQGGEETQYF. CDR3 bases: TGTGCCAGCAAAGAACAGGGGGGAGAAGAGACCCAGTACTTC.

This chain connects TRBV5-5 to TRBJ1-1; D might be TRBD1 (6 bases). The CDR3 runs to 15 residues. V was shortened by 4 bases and J by 5 bases, with 18 bases between the two germline ends. Germline V gene lookup returns CDR1 SGHKS and CDR2 YYEKEE (reference sequence). This chain's CDR3 is CASSPGARRGTEAFF. CDR3 in DNA: TGTGCCAGCAGCCCGGGGGCCCGTCGCGGAACTGAAGCTTTCTTT.

There are many counts of this clonotype. The V and J genes are TRBV28 and TRBJ2-5, with D possibly TRBD2 on 6 matching bases. V lost 5 bases and J 2 bases, leaving 18 bases between the germline ends. CDR1 is MDHEN, CDR2 SYDVKM, per germline. CDR3 length equals 16 residues. CDR3 sequence reads: CASSQNRGGVQETQYF. The CDR3 DNA is TGTGCCAGCAGTCAAAACCGGGGAGGCGTTCAAGAGACCCAGTACTTC.

The chain links TRBV27 to TRBJ1-1; no reliable D call. The CDR3 consists of 16 residues. In germline, CDR1 is MNHEY, CDR2 SMNVEV (reference sequence). Between the trimmed V and J ends, which lost 1 base and 11 bases, there was a span of 23 bases. The CDR3 loop reads CASSLFGNYGPKSAFF. The CDR3 nucleotides read TGTGCCAGCAGTTTATTCGGAAACTATGGACCCAAGTCGGCTTTCTTT.

This chain uses TRBV29-1 with TRBJ2-7, with D perhaps being TRBD1 or TRBD2 (5 bases each). The CDR3 has 12 residues. Trimming stripped 7 bases from V and 2 bases from J, with 12 bases between. The germline V gene has CDR1 SQVTM and CDR2 ANQGSEA. DNA of the CDR3: TGCAGCGCCCGGGACCAAACCTACGAGCAGTACTTC. The encoded protein is CSARDQTYEQYF.

The chain carries TRBV7-9 and TRBJ2-5; D is ambiguous. In germline, CDR1 is SEHNR, CDR2 FQNEAQ (reference sequence). V was pared by 6 bases and J by 7 bases, with 12 bases between. This CDR3 region has 12 residues. CDR3 amino acids: CASRGKLGTQYF. For the CDR3, the DNA is TGTGCCAGCAGGGGCAAATTGGGGACCCAGTACTTC. Full variable domain (missing parts from reference TRBV7-9 and TRBJ2-5): DTGVSQNPRHKITKRGQNVTFRCDPISEHNRLYWYRQTLGQGPEFLTYFQNEAQLEKSRLLSDRFSAERPKGSFSTLEIQRTEQGDSAMYLCASRGKLGTQYFGPGTRLLVL.

This clonotype was found many times. The rearrangement joins TRBV6-6 to TRBJ1-1; a weak D match, TRBD1 (6 bases). CDR3 size: 15 residues. CDR1 and CDR2 from the germline V gene are MNHNY and SVGAGI (reference sequence). With 2 bases removed from V and 2 bases from J, the gap between germline ends came to 12 bases. The CDR3 nucleotides are TGTGCCAGCAGTTACGGACAGCGGACAAACACTGAAGCTTTCTTT. Its protein is CASSYGQRTNTEAFF.

The rearrangement uses TRBV5-1 and TRBJ2-1; D is perhaps TRBD2 (6 bases). Germline V gene lookup returns CDR1 SGHRS and CDR2 YFSETQ. The CDR3 is 13 residues long. The V gene lost 5 bases and the J gene lost 6 bases, with 12 bases spanning the gap. The CDR3 sequence is CASRRDSRNEQFF. CDR3 DNA: TGCGCCAGCAGGAGGGACTCTCGCAATGAGCAGTTCTTC.